The next 32 T cell receptor beta chains were all read from a single sample in a study of blood T cell repertoires in COVID-19. Assay: immunoSEQ multiplex PCR; the TCRdb copy retains only in-frame clones and omits some. In the table there are 500,000 to 600,000 clones, roughly nine tenths of which are singletons. Sequencing was performed on peripheral blood. These receptors all stem from a woman aged 45-65 years with COVID-19, enrolled during active disease.

J is TRBJ2-7 and V is TRBV6-1; D possibly corresponds to TRBD1 (5 bases). Germline loops: CDR1 MNHNS, CDR2 SASEGT. V shed 1 base and J shed 4 bases, with 11 bases lying between them. The CDR3 has 14 amino acids. CDR3 nucleotides: TGTGCCAGCAGTGAAGATTTTCAGGGTTACGAGCAGTACTTC. Its protein is CASSEDFQGYEQYF.

This chain's CDR3 is CASGRTRGDTQYF. The CDR3, as DNA: TGTGCTAGTGGCCGGACCAGAGGGGATACGCAGTATTTT. V usage is TRBV12-5 and J usage is TRBJ2-3, with a tentative D call TRBD2 (5 bases). V lost 6 bases to trimming and J lost 6 bases, with 13 bases between them. CDR1 and CDR2 (germline): LGHNT, FRNRAP. The CDR3 covers 13 residues. Full variable domain (rest looked up from reference TRBV12-5 and TRBJ2-3): DARVTQTPRHKVTEMGQEVTMRCQPILGHNTVFWYRQTMMQGLELLAYFRNRAPLDDSGMPKDRFSAEMPDATLATLKIQPSEPRDSAVYFCASGRTRGDTQYFGPGTRLTVL.

This chain connects TRBV6-5 to TRBJ1-2, with D uncertain. V was clipped by 7 bases and J by 2 bases, with 11 bases between them. CDR1 is MNHEY, CDR2 SVGAGI, per germline. The length of the CDR3 is 13 residues. The CDR3 DNA reads as TGTGCCAGCACCGCGAAAATGAACTATGGCTACACCTTC. Its translation: CASTAKMNYGYTF.

The rearrangement links TRBV5-1 to TRBJ1-1, with 8 bases matching TRBD1. V shed 2 bases and J 0 bases; nucleotides not matched to a gene: 6. Looked up from germline, CDR1 is SGHRS and CDR2 is YFSETQ. The CDR3 contains 16 residues. The CDR3 coding sequence is TGCGCCAGCAGCTTTACAGGGGGGCGGATGAACACTGAAGCTTTCTTT. As protein: CASSFTGGRMNTEAFF.

This chain uses TRBV24-1 with TRBJ1-1, with D hard to call. V lost 2 bases and J lost 5, with 5 bases in between. In germline, CDR1 is KGHDR, CDR2 SFDVKD. CDR3 length: 12 amino acids. The CDR3 coding sequence is TGTGCCACCAGTGATTATCGGACTGAAGCTTTCTTT. Protein sequence: CATSDYRTEAFF.

The chain links TRBV28 to TRBJ1-2; no definite D call. The germline V gene encodes CDR1 MDHEN and CDR2 SYDVKM. The V end was cut by 8 bases, the J end by 4 bases, with 17 bases between. CDR3 length equals 14 residues. The CDR3 spells CASGSSDTLYGYTF. Here the CDR3 DNA reads TGTGCCAGCGGTTCCTCTGACACGCTCTATGGCTACACCTTC.

CDR3 sequence: CASSLGRTANTEAFF. The CDR3 DNA reads as TGTGCCAGCAGCTTAGGAAGAACAGCGAACACTGAAGCTTTCTTT. The chain links TRBV7-9 to TRBJ1-1; unclear D gene. Looked up from germline, CDR1 is SEHNR and CDR2 is FQNEAQ (reference sequence). The CDR3 has 15 residues. Trimming shortened V by 1 base and J by 1 base, and 10 bases separated the two germline ends.

V usage is TRBV2 and J usage is TRBJ2-5; D perhaps matches TRBD2 (5 bases). Trimming took 3 bases from V and 1 from J, leaving 12 bases between them. Germline assignment: CDR1 SNHLY and CDR2 FYNNEI. The CDR3 has 15 residues. DNA of the CDR3: TGTGCCAGCAGTGACGGGATGAAGCCCCAAGAGACCCAGTACTTC. It specifies CASSDGMKPQETQYF.

The chain links TRBV18 to TRBJ2-1, with a tentative D call TRBD1 (5 bases). V was cut by 2 bases and J by 6 bases, with 14 bases left in between. CDR3 size: 15 residues. Germline CDR1 is KGHSH and CDR2 is LQKENI. This chain's CDR3 is CASSPGQGGGNEQFF. DNA of the CDR3: TGTGCCAGCTCACCAGGCCAGGGTGGTGGCAATGAGCAGTTCTTC.

Turning to this clone: Other DNA sequences of this sample code for an identical CDR3. The chain employs TRBV6-2 or TRBV6-3 and TRBJ1-2; D might be TRBD1 (5 bases). Trimming shortened V by 2 bases and J by 8 bases, and 9 bases separated the two germline ends. Germline lookup yields CDR1 MNHEY and CDR2 SVGEGT. The CDR3 consists of 12 residues. CDR3 amino acids: CASSYRGGGYTF. The CDR3 region has the DNA TGTGCCAGCAGTTACAGGGGAGGGGGCTACACCTTC.

The chain couples TRBV29-1 to TRBJ1-1; 8 bases map to TRBD1. After removal of 7 bases from V and 1 base from J, the junction contained 5 bases not matched to a gene. Germline CDR1 and CDR2: SQVTM and ANQGSEA. CDR3 length equals 13 residues. The CDR3 region is CSGGQDRNTEAFF. Written as DNA, the CDR3 is TGCAGCGGGGGACAGGACCGGAACACTGAAGCTTTCTTT.

This clone was counted a single time. Written as DNA, the CDR3 is TGTGCCAGCAGCCTACTGACAGGGAGTCAAGAGACCCAGTACTTC. As protein: CASSLLTGSQETQYF. This chain uses TRBV5-6 with TRBJ2-5; 7 nucleotides align to TRBD1. The CDR3 sequence is 15 residues long. The germline V gene encodes CDR1 SGHDT and CDR2 YYEEEE. The V gene end was trimmed by 4 bases and the J gene end by 2 bases; junction bases not matched to a gene: 8. The variable domain in full, completed from reference TRBV5-6 and TRBJ2-5, reads DAGVTQSPTHLIKTRGQQVTLRCSPKSGHDTVSWYQQALGQGPQFIFQYYEEEERQRGNFPDRFSGHQFPNYSSELNVNALLLGDSALYLCASSLLTGSQETQYFGPGTRLLVL.

The genes are TRBV30 and TRBJ1-1; a possible D gene is TRBD1 (5 bases). The germline V gene has CDR1 GTSNPN and CDR2 SVGIG (reference sequence). The V gene lost 5 bases and the J gene lost 1 base, with 11 bases spanning the gap. The CDR3 is 13 amino acids. CDR3: CAWGGTPNTEAFF. The CDR3 bases are TGTGCCTGGGGGGGGACGCCGAACACTGAAGCTTTCTTT.

The chain uses TRBV28 and TRBJ2-7, with a possible D match to TRBD1 (6 bases). CDR3 length equals 14 residues. From germline, CDR1 is MDHEN and CDR2 SYDVKM. Trimming shortened V by 1 base and J by 7 bases, and 14 bases separated the two germline ends. The CDR3 sequence: CASSLFGRGEEQYF. In DNA form, the CDR3 reads TGTGCCAGCAGTTTATTCGGCAGGGGAGAGGAGCAGTACTTC.

V is TRBV11-2 and J is TRBJ1-1, with TRBD1 as a possible D gene (6 bases). Germline V lookup: CDR1 SGHAT, CDR2 FQNNGV. V was pared by 5 bases and J by 1 base, with 8 bases between. There are 13 residues in the CDR3. The CDR3 spells CASSQDRNTEAFF. The CDR3 DNA sequence: TGTGCCAGCAGCCAGGACAGGAACACTGAAGCTTTCTTT.

The gene calls are TRBV12-3 or TRBV12-4 and TRBJ1-1; 7 bases match TRBD1. Unmatched junction bases numbered 8, after V lost 7 bases and J lost 6 bases. The CDR3 extends over 13 amino acids. In nucleotides, the CDR3 is TGTGCCAGCAATGACAGGGACCACGCTGAAGCTTTCTTT. Protein: CASNDRDHAEAFF.

This clone has just one count. The chain couples TRBV4-1 to TRBJ2-1; 10 bases fit TRBD2. The germline V gene has CDR1 MGHRA and CDR2 YSYEKL. This CDR3 comprises 17 residues. Trimming took 3 bases from V and 4 from J; bases not matched to a gene: 9. This CDR3 reads CASSHGPLAGEYNEQFF. The CDR3 DNA sequence: TGCGCCAGCAGCCACGGACCCCTAGCGGGGGAGTACAATGAGCAGTTCTTC.

The chain employs TRBV30 and TRBJ2-2; D unresolved. Between the trimmed V and J ends, which lost 3 bases and 5 bases, there was a span of 13 bases. The CDR3 contains 14 residues. The germline V gene encodes CDR1 GTSNPN and CDR2 SVGIG (reference sequence). The CDR3 loop is CAWSPTLDTGELFF. The CDR3 nucleotides read TGTGCCTGGAGCCCCACTCTAGATACCGGGGAGCTGTTTTTT.

The genes are TRBV4-1 and TRBJ2-1; 8 nucleotides agree with TRBD2. The length of the CDR3 is 16 residues. The V gene end was trimmed by 1 base and the J gene end by 6 bases; junction bases not matched to a gene: 8. Germline CDR1 and CDR2: MGHRA and YSYEKL. In DNA form, the CDR3 reads TGCGCCAGCAGCCAAGTAACTAGCGGATCTCTCAATGAGCAGTTCTTC. Translating it yields CASSQVTSGSLNEQFF.

DNA for the CDR3: TGTGCCAGCAGCCCCCTCGGGTCCTACGAGCAGTACTTC. This codes for CASSPLGSYEQYF. The chain is built from TRBV7-9 and TRBJ2-7, with D unresolved. The germline V and J ends were trimmed by 5 bases and 1 base, with 9 bases remaining between them. Germline CDR1 SEHNR, CDR2 FQNEAQ (reference sequence). CDR3 length equals 13 residues.

This chain connects TRBV12-3 or TRBV12-4 to TRBJ2-7; weak D call: TRBD1 (6 bases). The CDR3 has 13 residues. V dropped 6 bases and J dropped 4 bases, with 13 bases sitting between them. CDR3 sequence reads: CASRPGAVYEQYF. Here the CDR3 DNA reads TGTGCCAGCAGACCAGGGGCCGTATACGAGCAGTACTTC.

The chain employs TRBV29-1 and TRBJ1-2; a possible D gene is TRBD1 (6 bases). The CDR3 totals 10 residues. Germline V gene sequence: CDR1 SQVTM, CDR2 ANQGSEA. Trimming removed 6 bases at V and 6 bases at J, with 8 bases between. The CDR3 spells CSVHRDGYTF. CDR3 DNA sequence: TGCAGCGTCCACAGGGATGGCTACACCTTC.

The rearrangement links TRBV5-4 to TRBJ2-7, with TRBD1 matching over 8 bases. V lost 4 bases, J lost 0 bases, and 9 bases stayed unmatched. Germline-derived CDR1 and CDR2 are SGHNT and YYREEE (reference sequence). The CDR3 contains 16 residues. CDR3 DNA: TGTGCCAGCAGCACCCTGGACAGGGCTCCCTCCTACGAGCAGTACTTC. Translated, it gives CASSTLDRAPSYEQYF.

The CDR3 DNA reads TGTGCCAGCAGCTTAAGCGGGGGGTCCTACAATGAGCAGTTCTTC. Its protein is CASSLSGGSYNEQFF. V and J are TRBV7-2 and TRBJ2-1; 9 nucleotides align to TRBD2. The germline gives CDR1 SGHTA, CDR2 FQGNSA. Germline trimming cut 2 bases from V and 1 base from J; bases unmatched to any gene: 0. The CDR3 is 15 amino acids. Full variable domain (outside the CDR3, taken from reference TRBV7-2 and TRBJ2-1): GAGVSQSPSNKVTEKGKDVELRCDPISGHTALYWYRQSLGQGLEFLIYFQGNSAPDKSGLPSDRFSAERTGGSVSTLTIQRTQQEDSAVYLCASSLSGGSYNEQFFGPGTRLTVL.

This chain links TRBV30 with TRBJ2-3, with 7 positions matching TRBD1. CDR1 and CDR2 from the germline V gene are GTSNPN and SVGIG (reference sequence). This CDR3 has 16 amino acids. Trimming at V came to 0 bases and at J to 1 base, leaving 7 bases not matched to a gene. This CDR3 reads CAWSVGGLGGTDTQYF. Here the CDR3 DNA reads TGTGCCTGGAGTGTAGGGGGCCTGGGGGGCACAGATACGCAGTATTTT.

The chain carries TRBV19 and TRBJ2-5; maybe TRBD1 (5 bases). Germline V gene data show CDR1 as LNHDA and CDR2 as SQIVND (reference sequence). The CDR3 has 13 amino acids. Trimming cost V 6 bases and J 2 bases, with 10 bases left between them. The CDR3 nucleotides read TGTGCCAGTAGCCAGACAGTACAAGAGACCCAGTACTTC. Its protein is CASSQTVQETQYF.

A few counts support this clone. The chain recombines TRBV15 with TRBJ1-4, with TRBD1 as a possible D gene (6 bases). V was trimmed by 0 bases and J by 8 bases, leaving 16 bases between them. Germline V gives CDR1 LNHNV, CDR2 YYDKDF (reference sequence). CDR3 length equals 16 residues. The CDR3 loop is CATSRDRRGGGEKLFF. The CDR3 nucleotides are TGTGCCACCAGCAGAGATCGAAGGGGGGGAGGCGAAAAACTGTTTTTT.

The genes are TRBV27 and TRBJ2-7; D not resolved. CDR1 and CDR2 from the germline V gene are MNHEY and SMNVEV (reference sequence). The V and J ends lost 4 bases and 5 bases respectively, with 12 bases between them. There are 13 residues in the CDR3. The CDR3 DNA follows: TGTGCCAGCAGTTCCCTCGGGTCTGACGAGCAGTACTTC. This codes for CASSSLGSDEQYF.

The CDR3 loop is CSVLDTLNTEAFF. The CDR3 DNA reads TGCAGCGTGCTGGACACTTTGAACACTGAAGCTTTCTTT. The genes are TRBV29-1 and TRBJ1-1; TRBD1 is a possible D gene (5 bases). The ends were cut back, 6 bases at V and 0 bases at J, with 11 bases in the middle. In germline, CDR1 is SQVTM, CDR2 ANQGSEA. The CDR3 sequence is 13 residues long.

The chain couples TRBV5-1 to TRBJ2-7; the match to TRBD1 covers 9 bases. CDR1 SGHRS and CDR2 YFSETQ come from the germline V gene. The V gene end was trimmed by 2 bases and the J gene end by 3 bases; junction bases not matched to a gene: 15. This CDR3 spans 18 amino acids. The CDR3 DNA follows: TGCGCCAGCAGCTTACCCCCACATAGGGACAGGGATGTCTACGAGCAGTACTTC. Its translation is CASSLPPHRDRDVYEQYF.

The rearrangement uses TRBV5-1 and TRBJ2-7; 10 positions agree with TRBD1. Trimming took 4 bases from V and 5 from J; bases not matched to a gene: 6. CDR3 size: 14 residues. CDR1 and CDR2 from the germline V gene are SGHRS and YFSETQ. The CDR3 region is CASSRGQGKDEQYF. The CDR3 DNA follows: TGCGCCAGCAGCAGGGGACAGGGGAAGGACGAGCAGTACTTC.

The chain links TRBV12-5 to TRBJ2-7, with a weak D call TRBD2 (6 bases). Germline assignment: CDR1 LGHNT and CDR2 FRNRAP. CDR3 length: 14 amino acids. Between the trimmed V and J ends, which lost 7 bases and 0 bases, there was a span of 13 bases. As DNA, the CDR3 is TGTGCTAGTGTTACCGGGGGAGTCTCCTACGAGCAGTACTTC. Encoded protein: CASVTGGVSYEQYF.